These T cell receptor beta chains were read from a single sample in a study of cytomegalovirus exposure and HLA in healthy donors. The assay was immunoSEQ multiplex PCR, and TCRdb's table has in-frame clones only and misses some. The sample has under 150,000 clones, 91% seen once. Sample: PBMCs. Receptors were obtained from a man younger than 35 in good health and CMV-seronegative. Each CDR3 is given with its conserved first and last residue. A D gene is named only where the DNA matches it firmly. Size is omitted from some rows. Given values are once, few, many or a class for expanded clones.

V gene	J gene	clone size	D gene	CDR3 protein	CDR3 DNA
TRBV4-3	TRBJ2-1	.	TRBD2	CASSSGLTQFF	TGCGCCAGCAGCTCGGGACTAACGCAGTTCTTC
TRBV10-3	TRBJ1-2	.	.	CATSELLGLYGYTF	TGTGCCACCTCAGAGCTCCTGGGGCTCTATGGCTACACCTTC
TRBV7-8	TRBJ1-1	.	.	CASSLFDFGRTEAFF	TGTGCCAGCAGCTTATTTGACTTCGGCCGAACTGAAGCTTTCTTT
TRBV4-2	TRBJ2-5	.	.	CASSQGVADQETQYF	TGTGCCAGCAGCCAAGGCGTAGCGGACCAAGAGACCCAGTACTTC
TRBV9	TRBJ1-3	.	.	CASSPEGDSFASGNTIYF	TGTGCCAGCAGCCCGGAGGGAGACTCCTTCGCCTCTGGAAACACCATATATTTT
TRBV6-1	TRBJ2-1	.	TRBD2	CASSEFGTSGRARGFF	TGTGCCAGCAGTGAATTTGGGACTAGCGGGAGGGCGCGCGGGTTCTTC
TRBV4-1	TRBJ1-1	once	TRBD1	CASSQERATGDPEAFF	TGCGCCAGCAGCCAAGAAAGGGCGACAGGGGACCCTGAAGCTTTCTTT
TRBV14	TRBJ1-3	.	TRBD1	CASSQTGAASGNTIYF	TGTGCCAGCAGCCAAACAGGGGCTGCCTCTGGAAACACCATATATTTT
TRBV6-5	TRBJ1-4	.	.	CASSSSGATNEKLFF	TGTGCCAGCAGTTCGTCAGGTGCAACTAATGAAAAACTGTTTTTT
TRBV5-1	TRBJ2-5	.	.	CASSYTGQETQYF	TGCGCCAGCAGCTACACGGGCCAAGAGACCCAGTACTTC
TRBV19	TRBJ2-5	few	TRBD1	CASRRGLQETQYF	TGTGCCAGCCGAAGGGGGCTCCAAGAGACCCAGTACTTC
TRBV6-5	TRBJ2-3	.	TRBD2	CASSPTSGGSTQYF	TGTGCCAGCAGCCCGACTAGCGGGGGAAGTACGCAGTATTTT
TRBV9	TRBJ2-5	.	TRBD2	CASSDSAGVAETQYF	TGTGCCAGCAGCGACTCAGCGGGAGTCGCGGAGACCCAGTACTTC
TRBV13	TRBJ2-7	.	.	CASSEGVAYEQYF	TGTGCCAGCAGCGAGGGGGTTGCCTACGAGCAGTACTTC
TRBV4-2	TRBJ2-1	.	TRBD2	CASSQEDWASGDLTYNEQFF	TGTGCCAGCAGCCAAGAGGATTGGGCTAGCGGGGACTTAACCTACAATGAGCAGTTCTTC
TRBV5-5	TRBJ2-1	.	.	CASSFRGPGYEQFF	TGTGCCAGCAGCTTTCGTGGACCAGGGTATGAGCAGTTCTTC
TRBV2	TRBJ2-5	.	TRBD1	CASSELGTGTETQYF	TGTGCCAGCAGTGAACTCGGGACAGGGACGGAGACCCAGTACTTC